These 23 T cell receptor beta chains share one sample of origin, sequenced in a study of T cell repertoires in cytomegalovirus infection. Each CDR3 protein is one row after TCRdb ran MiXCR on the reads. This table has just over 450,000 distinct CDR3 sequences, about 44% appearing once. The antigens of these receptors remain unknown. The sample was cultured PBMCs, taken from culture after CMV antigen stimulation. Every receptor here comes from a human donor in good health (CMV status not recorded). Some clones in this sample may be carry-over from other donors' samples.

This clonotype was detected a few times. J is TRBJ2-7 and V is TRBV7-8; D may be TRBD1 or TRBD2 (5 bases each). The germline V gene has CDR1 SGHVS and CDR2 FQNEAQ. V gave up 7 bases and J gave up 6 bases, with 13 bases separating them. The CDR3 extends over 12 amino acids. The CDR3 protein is CASMLGDREQYF. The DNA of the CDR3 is TGTGCCAGCATGTTGGGGGACCGCGAGCAGTACTTC.

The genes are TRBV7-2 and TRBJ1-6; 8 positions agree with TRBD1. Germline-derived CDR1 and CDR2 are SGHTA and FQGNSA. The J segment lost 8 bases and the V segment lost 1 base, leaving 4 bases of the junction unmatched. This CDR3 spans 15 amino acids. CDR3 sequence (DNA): TGTGCCAGCAGCTTAGTGGACAGGGTTGATTCACCCCTCCACTTT. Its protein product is CASSLVDRVDSPLHF.

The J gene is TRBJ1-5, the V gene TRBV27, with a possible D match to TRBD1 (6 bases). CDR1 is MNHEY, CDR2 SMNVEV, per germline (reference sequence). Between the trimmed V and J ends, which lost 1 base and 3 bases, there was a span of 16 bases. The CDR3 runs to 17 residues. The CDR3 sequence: CASSLFPPRQDNQPQHF. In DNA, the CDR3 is TGTGCCAGCAGTTTATTTCCACCTCGACAGGACAATCAGCCCCAGCATTTT.

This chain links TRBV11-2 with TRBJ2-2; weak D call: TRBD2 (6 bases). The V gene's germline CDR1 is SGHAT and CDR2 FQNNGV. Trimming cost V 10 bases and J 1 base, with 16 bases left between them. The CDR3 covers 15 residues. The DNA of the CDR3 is TGTGCCACCACTCTGGAGGGGCTGAACACCGGGGAGCTGTTTTTT. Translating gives CATTLEGLNTGELFF.

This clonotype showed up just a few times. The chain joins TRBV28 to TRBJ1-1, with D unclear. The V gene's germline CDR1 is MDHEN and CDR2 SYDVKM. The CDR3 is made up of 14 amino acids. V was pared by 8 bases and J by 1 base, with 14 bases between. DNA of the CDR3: TGTGCCAGCCTAGGTCCCAGCCGGAACACTGAAGCTTTCTTT. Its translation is CASLGPSRNTEAFF.

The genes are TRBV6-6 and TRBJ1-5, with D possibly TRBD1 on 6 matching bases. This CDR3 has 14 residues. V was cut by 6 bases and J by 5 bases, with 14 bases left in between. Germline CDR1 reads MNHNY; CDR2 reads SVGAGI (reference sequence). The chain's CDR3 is CASSPGGGYQPQHF. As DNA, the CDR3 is TGTGCCAGCAGCCCCGGAGGGGGATATCAGCCCCAGCATTTT.

CDR3 sequence reads: CASGSKENTEAFF. The CDR3 DNA reads TGTGCCAGCGGCTCTAAGGAAAACACTGAAGCTTTCTTT. The V gene is TRBV6-2 or TRBV6-3, the J gene TRBJ1-1; D gene unclear. This CDR3 region has 13 residues. CDR1 MNHEY and CDR2 SVGEGT come from the germline V gene. Trimming shortened V by 8 bases and J by 2 bases, and 12 bases separated the two germline ends.

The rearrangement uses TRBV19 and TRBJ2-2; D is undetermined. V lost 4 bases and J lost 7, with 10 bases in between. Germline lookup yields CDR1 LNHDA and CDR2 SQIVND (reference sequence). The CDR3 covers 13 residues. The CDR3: CASSTLPSGELFF. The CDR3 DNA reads TGTGCCAGTAGTACCCTCCCAAGCGGGGAGCTGTTTTTT.

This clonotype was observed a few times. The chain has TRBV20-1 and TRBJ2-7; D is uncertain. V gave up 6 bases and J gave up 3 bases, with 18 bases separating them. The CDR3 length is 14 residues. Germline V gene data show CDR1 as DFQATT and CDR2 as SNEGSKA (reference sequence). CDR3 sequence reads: CSALPGSWNYEQYF. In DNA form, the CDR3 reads TGCAGTGCCCTTCCGGGCAGCTGGAACTACGAGCAGTACTTC.

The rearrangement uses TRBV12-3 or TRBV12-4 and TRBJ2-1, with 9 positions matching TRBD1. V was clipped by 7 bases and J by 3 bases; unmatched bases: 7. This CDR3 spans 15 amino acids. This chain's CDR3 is CASNPDRGFYNEQFF. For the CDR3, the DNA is TGTGCCAGCAATCCCGACAGGGGGTTCTACAATGAGCAGTTCTTC.

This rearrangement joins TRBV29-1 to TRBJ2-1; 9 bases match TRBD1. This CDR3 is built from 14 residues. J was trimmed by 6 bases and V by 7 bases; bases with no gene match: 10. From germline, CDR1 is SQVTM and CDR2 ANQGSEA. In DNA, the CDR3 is TGCAGCGGAGCCGGGGGACAGGGTTCCAATGAGCAGTTCTTC. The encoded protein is CSGAGGQGSNEQFF.

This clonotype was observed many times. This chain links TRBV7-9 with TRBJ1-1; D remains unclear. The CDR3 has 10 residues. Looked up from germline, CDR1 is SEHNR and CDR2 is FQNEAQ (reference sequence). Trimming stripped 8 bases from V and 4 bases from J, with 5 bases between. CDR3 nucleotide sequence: TGTGCCAGCTCGAGCACTGAAGCTTTCTTT. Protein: CASSSTEAFF.

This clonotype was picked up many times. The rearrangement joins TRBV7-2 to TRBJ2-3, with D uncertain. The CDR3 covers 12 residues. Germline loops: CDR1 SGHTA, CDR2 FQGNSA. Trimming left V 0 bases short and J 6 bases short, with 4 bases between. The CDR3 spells CASSLARDTQYF. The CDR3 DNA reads TGTGCCAGCAGCTTAGCGCGGGATACGCAGTATTTT.

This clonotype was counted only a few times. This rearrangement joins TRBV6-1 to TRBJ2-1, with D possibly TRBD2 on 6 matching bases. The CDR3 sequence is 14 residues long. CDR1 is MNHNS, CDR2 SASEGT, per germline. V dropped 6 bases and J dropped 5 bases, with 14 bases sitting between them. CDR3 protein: CASSLGGLNNEQFF. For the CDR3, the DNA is TGTGCCAGCAGCCTTGGGGGGTTAAACAATGAGCAGTTCTTC.

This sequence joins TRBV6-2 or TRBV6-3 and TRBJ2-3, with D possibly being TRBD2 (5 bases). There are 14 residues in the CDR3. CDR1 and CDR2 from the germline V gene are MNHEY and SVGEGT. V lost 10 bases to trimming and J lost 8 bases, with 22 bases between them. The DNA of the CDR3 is TGTGCCACCAACACCGGACTCACTTTGGGTACGCAGTATTTT. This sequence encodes CATNTGLTLGTQYF.

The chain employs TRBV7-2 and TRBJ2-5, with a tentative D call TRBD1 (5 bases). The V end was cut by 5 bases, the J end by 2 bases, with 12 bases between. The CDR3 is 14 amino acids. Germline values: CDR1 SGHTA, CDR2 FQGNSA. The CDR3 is CASSPPGHQETQYF. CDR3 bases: TGTGCCAGCAGCCCCCCAGGGCATCAAGAGACCCAGTACTTC. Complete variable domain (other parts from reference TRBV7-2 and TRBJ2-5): GAGVSQSPSNKVTEKGKDVELRCDPISGHTALYWYRQSLGQGLEFLIYFQGNSAPDKSGLPSDRFSAERTGGSVSTLTIQRTQQEDSAVYLCASSPPGHQETQYFGPGTRLLVL.

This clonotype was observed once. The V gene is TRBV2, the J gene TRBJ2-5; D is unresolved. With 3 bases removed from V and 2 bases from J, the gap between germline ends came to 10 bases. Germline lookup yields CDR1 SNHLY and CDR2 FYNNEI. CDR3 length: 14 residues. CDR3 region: CASSEISRQETQYF. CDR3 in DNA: TGTGCCAGCAGTGAGATAAGCAGACAAGAGACCCAGTACTTC. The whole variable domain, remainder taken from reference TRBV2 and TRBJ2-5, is EPEVTQTPSHQVTQMGQEVILRCVPISNHLYFYWYRQILGQKVEFLVSFYNNEISEKSEIFDDQFSVERPDGSNFTLKIRSTKLEDSAMYFCASSEISRQETQYFGPGTRLLVL.

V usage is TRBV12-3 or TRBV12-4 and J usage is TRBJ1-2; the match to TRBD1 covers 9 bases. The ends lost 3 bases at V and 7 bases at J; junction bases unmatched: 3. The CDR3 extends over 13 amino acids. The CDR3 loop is CASSFNRGLGYTF. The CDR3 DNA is TGTGCCAGCAGTTTTAACAGGGGGCTTGGCTACACCTTC.

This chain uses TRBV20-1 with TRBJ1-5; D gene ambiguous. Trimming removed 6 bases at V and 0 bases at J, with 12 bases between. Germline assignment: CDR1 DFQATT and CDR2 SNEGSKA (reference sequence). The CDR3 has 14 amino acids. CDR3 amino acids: CSAPGSHSNQPQHF. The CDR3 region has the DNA TGCAGTGCCCCGGGGAGTCATAGCAATCAGCCCCAGCATTTT.

The DNA of the CDR3 is TGTGCCAGCAGGCGCCACATAAACACTGAAGCTTTCTTT. This codes for CASRRHINTEAFF. This chain uses TRBV6-6 with TRBJ1-1; no definite D call. Trimming stripped 6 bases from V and 2 bases from J, with 10 bases between. Germline values: CDR1 MNHNY, CDR2 SVGAGI (reference sequence). The CDR3 spans 13 residues.

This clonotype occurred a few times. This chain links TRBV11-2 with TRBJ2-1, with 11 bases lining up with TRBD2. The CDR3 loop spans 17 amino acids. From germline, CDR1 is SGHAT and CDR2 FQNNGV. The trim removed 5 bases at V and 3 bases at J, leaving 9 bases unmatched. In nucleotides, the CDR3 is TGTGCCAGCAGCCCCTCCGGCCTAGCGGGGGGCTACAATGAGCAGTTCTTC. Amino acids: CASSPSGLAGGYNEQFF.

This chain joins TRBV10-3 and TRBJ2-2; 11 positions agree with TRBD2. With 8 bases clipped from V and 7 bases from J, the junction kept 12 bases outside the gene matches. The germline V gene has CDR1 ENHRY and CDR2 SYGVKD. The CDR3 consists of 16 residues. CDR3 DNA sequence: TGTGCCATCCAGGGGATAGCGGGAGGGCCTGACGGGGAGCTGTTTTTT. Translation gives CAIQGIAGGPDGELFF.

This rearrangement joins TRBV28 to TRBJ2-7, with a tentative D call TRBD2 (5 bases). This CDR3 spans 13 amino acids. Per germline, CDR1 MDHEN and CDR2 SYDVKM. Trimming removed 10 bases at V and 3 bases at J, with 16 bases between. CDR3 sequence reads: CATGERASYEQYF. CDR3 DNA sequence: TGTGCCACCGGGGAGCGAGCAAGCTACGAGCAGTACTTC.